Below, 32 T cell receptor beta chains from the same sample are listed, as sequenced in a study of blood T cell repertoires in COVID-19. Data came from immunoSEQ multiplex PCR; TCRdb stores just in-frame clones and leaves some out. This table holds 85,000 to 120,000 clones, around four fifths found once. The sequenced sample was peripheral blood. Receptor source: a middle-aged man with active or convalescent COVID-19.

The chain employs TRBV18 and TRBJ2-1; 11 nucleotides agree with TRBD2. CDR3 length: 18 residues. Germline values: CDR1 KGHSH, CDR2 LQKENI. The junction had 7 bases not matched to a gene; V was cut back by 0 bases and J by 3 bases. As DNA, the CDR3 is TGTGCCAGCTCACCACCGGATAGCGGGGGGGCCATCTACAATGAGCAGTTCTTC. Translating gives CASSPPDSGGAIYNEQFF.

This clone was found a few times. This chain uses TRBV7-8 with TRBJ1-2; D not certain. Trimming shortened V by 1 base and J by 8 bases, and 11 bases separated the two germline ends. Germline V gives CDR1 SGHVS, CDR2 FQNEAQ. The CDR3 spans 13 residues. The CDR3 is CASSLVEPGGYTF. CDR3 nucleotide sequence: TGTGCCAGCAGCTTAGTGGAGCCGGGGGGCTACACCTTC.

V is TRBV14 and J is TRBJ1-4; D is uncertain. Germline V gene lookup returns CDR1 SGHDN and CDR2 FVKESK. This CDR3 has 15 amino acids. V was cut by 4 bases and J by 1 base, with 10 bases left in between. CDR3 DNA sequence: TGTGCCAGCAGCCTTCGTTTCGGAACTAATGAAAAACTGTTTTTT. Residues: CASSLRFGTNEKLFF.

The J gene is TRBJ1-4, the V gene TRBV23-1; tentatively, D is TRBD1 (5 bases). TRBV23-1 is flagged as an ORF with uncertain function. The CDR3 loop spans 14 amino acids. Trimming removed 4 bases from V and 3 bases from J, with 9 bases in between. CDR3 region: CASSRDRPNEKLFF. The CDR3 DNA follows: TGCGCCAGCAGTCGCGACAGACCTAATGAAAAACTGTTTTTT.

This rearrangement joins TRBV4-3 to TRBJ1-4, with a tentative D call TRBD1 (6 bases). This CDR3 is built from 18 residues. Germline values: CDR1 LGHNA, CDR2 YSLEER. The V and J ends lost 1 base and 7 bases respectively, with 22 bases between them. CDR3 amino acids: CASSQAIAPQGGSEKLFF. The CDR3, as DNA: TGCGCCAGCAGCCAAGCAATCGCCCCACAGGGAGGGAGTGAAAAACTGTTTTTT.

Points on this clone: Other nucleotide sequences from this sample produce the same CDR3. The V and J genes are TRBV5-1 and TRBJ2-5, with 8 positions matching TRBD2. V dropped 1 base and J dropped 1; count of bases not matched to a gene: 0. CDR1 is SGHRS, CDR2 YFSETQ, per germline. The CDR3 spans 14 residues. The CDR3 DNA is TGCGCCAGCAGCTTGACTAGCGGCCAAGAGACCCAGTACTTC. Protein sequence: CASSLTSGQETQYF.

The chain has TRBV5-1 and TRBJ1-1, with D perhaps matching TRBD1 (6 bases). The ends were cut back, 1 base at V and 1 base at J, with 14 bases in the middle. The germline CDR1 and CDR2 sequences are SGHRS and YFSETQ. The CDR3 sequence is 16 residues long. The CDR3 nucleotides read TGCGCCAGCAGCTTGATGGAGGTGACAGGGAACACTGAAGCTTTCTTT. Its translation: CASSLMEVTGNTEAFF.

A few counts support this clone. The rearrangement uses TRBV12-3 or TRBV12-4 and TRBJ2-5; D might be TRBD1 (5 bases). The CDR3 is 13 amino acids. V lost 3 bases, J lost 5 bases, and 10 bases lay in between. The CDR3 DNA reads TGTGCCAGCAGTTTCAGGGTCGGGGAGACCCAGTACTTC. It specifies CASSFRVGETQYF.

CDR3 loop: CASSFPQEWHQPQHF. Written as DNA, the CDR3 is TGTGCCAGTAGTTTCCCACAGGAATGGCATCAGCCCCAGCATTTT. The gene calls are TRBV19 and TRBJ1-5, with D maybe TRBD1 (5 bases). Germline V CDR1 and CDR2: LNHDA, SQIVND (reference sequence). V was shortened by 5 bases and J by 5 bases, with 16 bases between the two germline ends. This CDR3 region has 15 residues.

Many counts were recorded for this clone. In DNA form, the CDR3 reads TGCGCCAGCAGCTTGGCGGTTGCAACACGGGAGTGGGAAAAACTGTTTTTT. Amino acids: CASSLAVATREWEKLFF. V usage is TRBV5-1 and J usage is TRBJ1-4, with D hard to call. Per the germline V gene, CDR1 is SGHRS and CDR2 is YFSETQ. Trimming cost V 0 bases and J 8 bases, with 20 bases left between them. The CDR3 is made up of 17 amino acids.

Only one count was recorded for this clone. The chain employs TRBV5-1 and TRBJ1-4, with 10 bases lining up with TRBD1. This CDR3 spans 16 amino acids. Germline assignment: CDR1 SGHRS and CDR2 YFSETQ. After removal of 0 bases from V and 5 bases from J, the junction contained 4 bases not matched to a gene. The DNA for the CDR3 is TGCGCCAGCAGCTTGGGAGGACAGGGGGTAAATGAAAAACTGTTTTTT. Translation gives CASSLGGQGVNEKLFF.

The V call is TRBV19, the J call TRBJ1-1; D possibly corresponds to TRBD1 (5 bases). V was trimmed by 1 base and J by 2 bases, leaving 11 bases between them. CDR3 length equals 15 residues. The germline V gene has CDR1 LNHDA and CDR2 SQIVND (reference sequence). CDR3 region: CASSIAGGKNTEAFF. CDR3 in DNA: TGTGCCAGTAGTATAGCTGGGGGGAAAAACACTGAAGCTTTCTTT.

CDR3 bases: TGTGCCAGCAGTCGGGGAGGGGGGATTGGGGCCAACGTCCTGACTTTC. This codes for CASSRGGGIGANVLTF. The genes are TRBV6-2 or TRBV6-3 and TRBJ2-6, with D maybe TRBD2 (7 bases). The CDR3 runs 16 residues. Germline CDR1 and CDR2: MNHEY and SVGEGT. V lost 5 bases, J lost 3 bases, and 14 bases lay in between.

The genes are TRBV18 and TRBJ2-4; possibly TRBD1 for D (6 bases). The germline CDR1 and CDR2 sequences are KGHSH and LQKENI. The CDR3 has 14 amino acids. Trimming cost V 3 bases and J 11 bases, with 17 bases left between them. The CDR3 bases are TGTGCCAGCTCACCCAAAGACAGGTCCCATTTTCAGTACTTC. Translation gives CASSPKDRSHFQYF.

V usage is TRBV29-1 and J usage is TRBJ2-3; weak D call: TRBD2 (6 bases). Germline-derived CDR1 and CDR2 are SQVTM and ANQGSEA. With 7 bases removed from V and 2 bases from J, the gap between germline ends came to 19 bases. The CDR3 runs to 15 residues. The CDR3 DNA sequence: TGCAGCGCTCTCGACCCGCGGGGAAACACAGATACGCAGTATTTT. It encodes CSALDPRGNTDTQYF.

The chain employs TRBV7-9 and TRBJ1-2; D uncertain. The ends were cut back, 6 bases at V and 10 bases at J, with 18 bases in the middle. The germline CDR1 and CDR2 sequences are SEHNR and FQNEAQ (reference sequence). The length of the CDR3 is 13 residues. CDR3 residues: CASSNEVPLVYTF. CDR3 DNA: TGTGCCAGCAGTAATGAGGTTCCACTTGTCTACACCTTC. Based on the CDR3 plus reference TRBV7-9 and TRBJ1-2, the full variable domain is DTGVSQNPRHKITKRGQNVTFRCDPISEHNRLYWYRQTLGQGPEFLTYFQNEAQLEKSRLLSDRFSAERPKGSFSTLEIQRTEQGDSAMYLCASSNEVPLVYTFGSGTRLTVV.

The V and J genes are TRBV5-4 and TRBJ1-4; D possibly corresponds to TRBD1 (5 bases). With 1 base removed from V and 3 bases from J, the gap between germline ends came to 7 bases. From germline, CDR1 is SGHNT and CDR2 YYREEE (reference sequence). The CDR3 has 14 residues. This chain's CDR3 is CASSLQGPNEKLFF. CDR3 bases: TGTGCCAGCAGCTTGCAGGGCCCTAATGAAAAACTGTTTTTT.

The rearrangement joins TRBV25-1 to TRBJ2-1; TRBD2 agrees at 11 bases. CDR3 size: 16 residues. With 3 bases clipped from V and 7 bases from J, the junction kept 8 bases outside the gene matches. Germline CDR1 and CDR2: MGHDK and SYGVNS. Here the CDR3 DNA reads TGTGCCAGCAGTGAGCCACTAGCGGGGGTCAGGAATGAGCAGTTCTTC. It encodes CASSEPLAGVRNEQFF. The full variable domain, rest sourced from reference TRBV25-1 and TRBJ2-1, is EADIYQTPRYLVIGTGKKITLECSQTMGHDKMYWYQQDPGMELHLIHYSYGVNSTEKGDLSSESTVSRIRTEHFPLTLESARPSHTSQYLCASSEPLAGVRNEQFFGPGTRLTVL.

This chain connects TRBV3-1 (or the pseudogene TRBV3-2) to TRBJ2-5; 8 nucleotides align to TRBD2. After removal of 1 base from V and 5 bases from J, the junction contained 6 bases not matched to a gene. Germline V gene lookup returns CDR1 LGHDT and CDR2 YNNKEL (reference sequence). CDR3 length equals 15 residues. Here the CDR3 DNA reads TGTGCCAGCAGCCAAGGGGGTAGCGGGGTGGAGACCCAGTACTTC. It translates to CASSQGGSGVETQYF.

The rearrangement uses TRBV9 and TRBJ1-5; 7 bases fit TRBD1. The CDR3 runs 16 residues. The V gene end was trimmed by 0 bases and the J gene end by 6 bases; junction bases not matched to a gene: 9. The germline V gene encodes CDR1 SGDLS and CDR2 YYNGEE. CDR3 in amino acids: CASSVEIAGGSQPQHF. CDR3 sequence (DNA): TGTGCCAGCAGCGTAGAAATTGCAGGGGGTAGTCAGCCCCAGCATTTT.

J is TRBJ2-3 and V is TRBV7-3; TRBD2 agrees at 9 bases. This CDR3 comprises 16 residues. J lost 5 bases, V lost 5 bases, and 11 bases had no gene match. The germline V gene has CDR1 SGHTA and CDR2 FQGTGA. The chain's CDR3 is CASSQIAGESIDTQYF. The CDR3 DNA reads as TGTGCCAGCAGCCAAATAGCGGGGGAGTCCATAGATACGCAGTATTTT.

V is TRBV29-1 and J is TRBJ1-1, with TRBD1 as a possible D gene (6 bases). Germline CDR1 is SQVTM and CDR2 is ANQGSEA. The CDR3 totals 14 residues. Trimming stripped 4 bases from V and 5 bases from J, with 17 bases between. The CDR3 spells CSVVWTVHLTEAFF. CDR3 sequence (DNA): TGCAGCGTTGTATGGACAGTACACTTAACTGAAGCTTTCTTT.

This chain connects TRBV6-5 to TRBJ1-2; no clear D. In germline, CDR1 is MNHEY, CDR2 SVGAGI. The V end lost 2 bases, the J end lost 4 bases, and 11 bases lay between the germline ends. The CDR3 contains 14 residues. The CDR3: CASSYMQVGYGYTF. The CDR3 DNA sequence: TGTGCCAGCAGTTACATGCAGGTTGGCTATGGCTACACCTTC.

The chain carries TRBV7-2 and TRBJ2-1; 14 bases map to TRBD2. V shed 6 bases and J 10 bases; nucleotides not matched to a gene: 2. The CDR3 consists of 13 residues. Germline lookup yields CDR1 SGHTA and CDR2 FQGNSA. The CDR3 region is CASRTSGGGEQFF. CDR3 coding DNA: TGTGCCAGCAGGACTAGCGGGGGGGGCGAGCAGTTCTTC.

The chain has TRBV14 and TRBJ1-3; D is uncertain. Germline values: CDR1 SGHDN, CDR2 FVKESK. There are 13 residues in the CDR3. The V and J ends lost 1 base and 4 bases respectively, with 5 bases between them. The CDR3 loop is CASSQVPGNTIYF. The CDR3 bases are TGTGCCAGCAGCCAAGTTCCGGGAAACACCATATATTTT.

The gene calls are TRBV11-3 and TRBJ2-5; D not resolved. Deletions cut 0 bases from V and 2 bases from J, with 7 bases between. Germline V CDR1 and CDR2: SGHNT, YENEEA. The CDR3 totals 14 residues. CDR3 sequence reads: CASSLDATQETQYF. The CDR3 DNA reads TGTGCCAGCAGCTTAGATGCAACACAAGAGACCCAGTACTTC.

The chain combines TRBV11-2 with TRBJ2-3; TRBD2 agrees at 8 bases. V was clipped by 5 bases and J by 4 bases; unmatched bases: 14. CDR1 and CDR2 from the germline V gene are SGHAT and FQNNGV. This CDR3 contains 17 residues. The CDR3 region is CASSPRQERGPPDTQYF. In nucleotides, the CDR3 is TGTGCCAGCAGCCCCCGGCAAGAGCGGGGGCCCCCAGATACGCAGTATTTT.

The chain recombines TRBV19 with TRBJ2-5; 7 bases line up with TRBD1. Per the germline V gene, CDR1 is LNHDA and CDR2 is SQIVND (reference sequence). Trimming at V came to 3 bases and at J to 4 bases, leaving 11 bases not matched to a gene. The CDR3 totals 16 residues. The CDR3 sequence: CASSILPTGRPETQYF. CDR3 sequence (DNA): TGTGCCAGTAGTATCTTACCGACAGGGAGACCAGAGACCCAGTACTTC.

The V call is TRBV5-6, the J call TRBJ2-2; D might be TRBD2 (6 bases). The CDR3 contains 17 residues. V was shortened by 0 bases and J by 4 bases, with 16 bases between the two germline ends. CDR1 SGHDT and CDR2 YYEEEE come from the germline V gene. Here the CDR3 reads CASSLVGEAPVTGELFF. For the CDR3, the DNA is TGTGCCAGCAGCTTGGTTGGGGAGGCCCCTGTCACCGGGGAGCTGTTTTTT.

By sample share, this clone is medium-sized. The V gene is TRBV23-1, the J gene TRBJ1-5; 10 nucleotides match TRBD1. TRBV23-1 is designated an ORF whose function remains uncertain. CDR3 size: 14 residues. The J segment lost 6 bases and the V segment lost 7 bases, leaving 6 bases of the junction unmatched. The CDR3 spells CASTTDRGRQPQHF. CDR3 nucleotides: TGCGCCAGCACTACCGACAGGGGGCGTCAGCCCCAGCATTTT.

V usage is TRBV13 and J usage is TRBJ2-1; tentatively, D is TRBD1 (5 bases). Trimming removed 8 bases from V and 0 bases from J, with 11 bases in between. CDR3 length: 14 amino acids. Germline CDR1 reads PRHDT; CDR2 reads FYEKMQ (reference sequence). CDR3 residues: CASRRQSSYNEQFF. The CDR3 DNA sequence: TGTGCCAGCCGTAGACAGAGCTCCTACAATGAGCAGTTCTTC. Full variable domain (outside the CDR3, taken from reference TRBV13 and TRBJ2-1): AAGVIQSPRHLIKEKRETATLKCYPIPRHDTVYWYQQGPGQDPQFLISFYEKMQSDKGSIPDRFSAQQFSDYHSELNMSSLELGDSALYFCASRRQSSYNEQFFGPGTRLTVL.

V is TRBV10-3 and J is TRBJ1-5; TRBD1 might be the D (5 bases). V was clipped by 6 bases and J by 3 bases, with 15 bases between them. The CDR3 is 15 residues long. The germline V gene has CDR1 ENHRY and CDR2 SYGVKD. The CDR3 DNA reads as TGTGCCATCAGAGAGGGCACAGGTGACAATCAGCCCCAGCATTTT. As protein: CAIREGTGDNQPQHF.